The 26 T cell receptor beta chains presented below share a single source sample, sequenced in a study of CD8+ T cells in alopecia areata. Reverse transcription of extracted RNA yielded cDNA, which provided the sequencing template. This table comes from immunoSEQ multiplex PCR, and its TCRdb copy is limited to in-frame clones, with some not included. The table has some 120,000 clones, 58% seen once. Specimen: CD4+ T cells sorted from blood, collected at week 0. These receptors were collected from a human donor with alopecia areata.

A remark on this clone: Other DNA sequences of this sample code for an identical CDR3. CDR3 coding DNA: TGCGCCAGCAGCTTGGGGGACGACAGCTACGAGCAGTACTTC. Translating gives CASSLGDDSYEQYF. V gene TRBV5-1 combines with J gene TRBJ2-7; D tentatively reads TRBD1 or TRBD2 (5 bases each). In germline, CDR1 is SGHRS, CDR2 YFSETQ. This CDR3 has 14 residues. The V end lost 0 bases, the J end lost 3 bases, and 10 bases lay between the germline ends.

This chain connects TRBV25-1 to TRBJ2-5; D might be TRBD2 (6 bases). This CDR3 has 16 residues. V was cut by 0 bases and J by 7 bases, with 18 bases left in between. The germline V gene has CDR1 MGHDK and CDR2 SYGVNS. CDR3 protein: CASSEYYPVFGGTQYF. As DNA, the CDR3 is TGTGCCAGCAGTGAATATTATCCGGTTTTCGGGGGGACCCAGTACTTC. Combining the CDR3 with reference TRBV25-1 and TRBJ2-5 gives the whole variable domain EADIYQTPRYLVIGTGKKITLECSQTMGHDKMYWYQQDPGMELHLIHYSYGVNSTEKGDLSSESTVSRIRTEHFPLTLESARPSHTSQYLCASSEYYPVFGGTQYFGPGTRLLVL.

The chain joins TRBV2 to TRBJ2-3; 11 bases align to TRBD2. CDR1 SNHLY and CDR2 FYNNEI come from the germline V gene. The CDR3 consists of 16 residues. The J segment lost 4 bases and the V segment lost 5 bases, leaving 8 bases of the junction unmatched. CDR3 sequence (DNA): TGTGCCAGCAGTAGTACTAGCGGGAGTAGGTCAGATACGCAGTATTTT. Translating gives CASSSTSGSRSDTQYF.

CDR3 sequence (DNA): TGTGCCAGCAGCTTTTTAGGGACAGGGGGAGAAAAACTGTTTTTT. Amino acid sequence: CASSFLGTGGEKLFF. This chain uses TRBV7-2 with TRBJ1-4; 11 nucleotides align to TRBD1. Unmatched junction bases numbered 5, after V lost 3 bases and J lost 8 bases. Looked up from germline, CDR1 is SGHTA and CDR2 is FQGNSA. The length of the CDR3 is 15 residues.

This clone was observed a handful of times. This chain connects TRBV5-7 to TRBJ2-7; 7 bases match TRBD1. TRBV5-7 qualifies as an ORF whose function is uncertain. The V and J ends lost 2 bases and 4 bases, in that order; junction bases with no gene match: 6. The CDR3 loop spans 14 amino acids. Here the CDR3 reads CASSFRQGWYEQYF. The CDR3 DNA reads TGTGCCAGCAGCTTCAGACAGGGATGGTACGAGCAGTACTTC.

This rearrangement joins TRBV30 to TRBJ2-3; D is perhaps TRBD2 (5 bases). V lost 1 base and J 1 base, leaving 9 bases between the germline ends. Germline loops: CDR1 GTSNPN, CDR2 SVGIG (reference sequence). CDR3 length: 14 amino acids. The CDR3 spells CAWSGGWGTDTQYF. CDR3 nucleotide sequence: TGTGCCTGGAGTGGAGGGTGGGGCACAGATACGCAGTATTTT.

The chain couples TRBV25-1 to TRBJ1-4; 8 nucleotides align to TRBD1. The ends lost 8 bases at V and 5 bases at J; junction bases unmatched: 7. Germline V lookup: CDR1 MGHDK, CDR2 SYGVNS. The CDR3 extends over 14 amino acids. CDR3 bases: TGTGCCAGCGAGGACAGGGATGGGAATGAAAAACTGTTTTTT. Protein product: CASEDRDGNEKLFF.

This rearrangement joins TRBV5-1 to TRBJ2-7; D is undetermined. The CDR3 runs to 17 residues. Germline CDR1 reads SGHRS; CDR2 reads YFSETQ. V lost 0 bases and J lost 6, with 22 bases in between. This CDR3 is CASSLGWRDTLGIEQYF. CDR3 DNA: TGCGCCAGCAGCTTGGGATGGCGCGACACCTTGGGGATCGAGCAGTACTTC. Complete variable domain (other parts from reference TRBV5-1 and TRBJ2-7): KAGVTQTPRYLIKTRGQQVTLSCSPISGHRSVSWYQQTPGQGLQFLFEYFSETQRNKGNFPGRFSGRQFSNSRSEMNVSTLELGDSALYLCASSLGWRDTLGIEQYFGPGTRLTVT.

This clone was observed a handful of times. The rearrangement uses TRBV2 and TRBJ1-5; tentative D call: TRBD1 (5 bases). V shed 7 bases and J shed 6 bases, with 10 bases lying between them. The CDR3 is 12 residues long. Looked up from germline, CDR1 is SNHLY and CDR2 is FYNNEI. CDR3 residues: CASTGGSQPQHF. Written as DNA, the CDR3 is TGTGCCAGCACCGGGGGAAGTCAGCCCCAGCATTTT.

The V gene is TRBV27, the J gene TRBJ2-7; 7 bases line up with TRBD2. This CDR3 is built from 13 residues. Trimming at V came to 5 bases and at J to 2 bases, leaving 3 bases not matched to a gene. Germline loops: CDR1 MNHEY, CDR2 SMNVEV (reference sequence). For the CDR3, the DNA is TGTGCCAGCAGTAGGCGGGAGACCTACGAGCAGTACTTC. Translating gives CASSRRETYEQYF.

This clone has only a few counts. V and J are TRBV7-2 and TRBJ2-7, with 13 bases matching TRBD2. The ends lost 3 bases at V and 7 bases at J; junction bases unmatched: 18. Germline CDR1 reads SGHTA; CDR2 reads FQGNSA. The CDR3 totals 19 residues. The CDR3 nucleotides are TGTGCCAGCAGCTTCCACGTGGGGACTGGACTAGCGGGAGTGAAAGAGCAGTACTTC. It codes for CASSFHVGTGLAGVKEQYF.

The genes are TRBV7-8 and TRBJ2-1; 8 bases match TRBD2. This CDR3 is built from 12 residues. Trimming took 6 bases from V and 12 from J; bases not matched to a gene: 7. Germline CDR1 SGHVS, CDR2 FQNEAQ. The CDR3 sequence is CASSREGAAQFF. As DNA, the CDR3 is TGTGCCAGCAGTCGGGAGGGCGCTGCGCAGTTCTTC.

This clone was seen once. The chain is built from TRBV5-1 and TRBJ2-3; a weak D match, TRBD1 (5 bases). V was pared by 1 base and J by 3 bases, with 9 bases between. This CDR3 has 14 residues. CDR1 and CDR2 (germline): SGHRS, YFSETQ. CDR3 nucleotides: TGCGCCAGCAGCTTGCAGGGTCTGACAGATACGCAGTATTTT. Its translation: CASSLQGLTDTQYF.

This chain links TRBV5-6 with TRBJ2-6, with no clear D. V shed 2 bases and J shed 7 bases, with 10 bases lying between them. The germline gives CDR1 SGHDT, CDR2 YYEEEE. This CDR3 comprises 14 residues. The CDR3 region has the DNA TGTGCCAGCAGCTTATATACGGCAGCCAACGTCCTGACTTTC. This encodes CASSLYTAANVLTF.

This clone occurred a few times. CDR3 nucleotide sequence: TGCGCCAGCAGCCGGACTAGCGGTGGCTACGAGCAGTACTTC. Protein sequence: CASSRTSGGYEQYF. The chain has TRBV5-1 and TRBJ2-7; 10 positions match TRBD2. This CDR3 has 14 amino acids. With V trimmed by 4 bases and J by 3 bases, 4 bases remained unmatched. CDR1 and CDR2 from the germline V gene are SGHRS and YFSETQ.

This sequence joins TRBV28 and TRBJ1-2, with a possible D match to TRBD1 (5 bases). V dropped 3 bases and J dropped 4 bases, with 12 bases sitting between them. CDR1 is MDHEN and CDR2 is SYDVKM in the germline V gene. The CDR3 covers 14 residues. The CDR3 nucleotides are TGTGCCAGCAGTTTGGGGGGAAGAGTCTATGGCTACACCTTC. It yields the protein CASSLGGRVYGYTF.

With regard to this clone: At the DNA level, this CDR3 is encoded by other sequences in the same sample as well. V and J are TRBV9 and TRBJ1-5, with D tentatively TRBD1 (5 bases). The CDR3 runs to 14 residues. Germline loops: CDR1 SGDLS, CDR2 YYNGEE. V lost 0 bases to trimming and J lost 6 bases, with 10 bases between them. The CDR3 sequence: CASSVGQGSQPQHF. The CDR3 nucleotides are TGTGCCAGCAGCGTAGGCCAGGGAAGTCAGCCCCAGCATTTT. Full variable domain (outside the CDR3, taken from reference TRBV9 and TRBJ1-5): DSGVTQTPKHLITATGQRVTLRCSPRSGDLSVYWYQQSLDQGLQFLIQYYNGEERAKGNILERFSAQQFPDLHSELNLSSLELGDSALYFCASSVGQGSQPQHFGDGTRLSIL.

The J gene is TRBJ1-1, the V gene TRBV5-1; 10 nucleotides agree with TRBD1. Per germline, CDR1 SGHRS and CDR2 YFSETQ. V gave up 4 bases and J gave up 6 bases; unmatched junction bases: 15. CDR3 size: 17 residues. This CDR3 reads CASSRRPGTGDGAEAFF. The DNA for the CDR3 is TGCGCCAGCAGCCGCCGTCCCGGGACAGGGGATGGGGCTGAAGCTTTCTTT.

The rearrangement joins TRBV30 to TRBJ1-5; D gene ambiguous. The V gene's germline CDR1 is GTSNPN and CDR2 SVGIG (reference sequence). The CDR3 consists of 12 residues. The ends were cut back, 3 bases at V and 5 bases at J, with 8 bases in the middle. DNA for the CDR3: TGTGCCTGGAGGGACGGCGATCAGCCCCAGCATTTT. Amino acid sequence: CAWRDGDQPQHF.

This chain joins TRBV2 and TRBJ2-2; 11 bases fit TRBD2. There are 14 residues in the CDR3. Looked up from germline, CDR1 is SNHLY and CDR2 is FYNNEI. With 6 bases clipped from V and 5 bases from J, the junction kept 2 bases outside the gene matches. CDR3 residues: CASRPSGGTGELFF. Written as DNA, the CDR3 is TGTGCCAGCAGGCCTAGCGGGGGGACCGGGGAGCTGTTTTTT. The whole variable domain, filled in from reference TRBV2 and TRBJ2-2, reads EPEVTQTPSHQVTQMGQEVILRCVPISNHLYFYWYRQILGQKVEFLVSFYNNEISEKSEIFDDQFSVERPDGSNFTLKIRSTKLEDSAMYFCASRPSGGTGELFFGEGSRLTVL.

The rearrangement uses TRBV6-5 and TRBJ2-5; either TRBD1 or TRBD2 may fit D (6 bases each). Trimming left V 2 bases short and J 4 bases short, with 14 bases between. The CDR3 is 15 amino acids. Germline loops: CDR1 MNHEY, CDR2 SVGAGI. CDR3 loop: CASSYAGLGGETQYF. The CDR3 DNA reads TGTGCCAGCAGTTACGCGGGGTTAGGGGGAGAGACCCAGTACTTC.

This clone was picked up a small number of times. The chain couples TRBV6-1 to TRBJ1-2; TRBD1 might be the D (5 bases). Germline V gene sequence: CDR1 MNHNS, CDR2 SASEGT. The V end lost 6 bases, the J end lost 7 bases, and 9 bases lay between the germline ends. This CDR3 has 11 residues. CDR3 in amino acids: CASSPGRGYTF. In DNA, the CDR3 is TGTGCCAGCAGCCCAGGGCGTGGCTACACCTTC.

The J gene is TRBJ1-4, the V gene TRBV19; 9 bases are a match to TRBD1. V dropped 8 bases and J dropped 7; count of bases not matched to a gene: 5. In germline, CDR1 is LNHDA, CDR2 SQIVND (reference sequence). The CDR3 runs to 13 residues. CDR3 nucleotide sequence: TGTGCCAGTCGGGACAGGGCGAGTGAAAAACTGTTTTTT. Protein sequence: CASRDRASEKLFF.

This clone was recorded many times. The chain combines TRBV6-6 with TRBJ2-1, with D perhaps being TRBD1 or TRBD2 (5 bases each). The CDR3 extends over 12 amino acids. The germline CDR1 and CDR2 sequences are MNHNY and SVGAGI (reference sequence). Trimming shortened V by 3 bases and J by 7 bases, and 7 bases separated the two germline ends. The CDR3 is CASSYGGNEQFF. CDR3 nucleotide sequence: TGTGCCAGCAGTTATGGGGGAAATGAGCAGTTCTTC.

The genes are TRBV7-8 and TRBJ1-1, with D unresolved. Germline V gene data show CDR1 as SGHVS and CDR2 as FQNEAQ. This CDR3 comprises 16 residues. Between the trimmed V and J ends, which lost 5 bases and 1 base, there was a span of 17 bases. The CDR3 is CASSPGEGLGNTEAFF. In DNA, the CDR3 is TGTGCCAGCAGCCCGGGAGAGGGCCTAGGGAACACTGAAGCTTTCTTT.

The rearrangement links TRBV5-4 to TRBJ1-2; no definite D call. Trimming left V 1 base short and J 1 base short, with 5 bases between. This CDR3 comprises 13 residues. Germline CDR1 SGHNT, CDR2 YYREEE (reference sequence). The DNA of the CDR3 is TGTGCCAGCAGCTTGAACAGTAACTATGGCTACACCTTC. Residues: CASSLNSNYGYTF.